What follows are 27 T cell receptor beta chains derived from one specimen sequenced in a study of T-cell memory formation after mild COVID-19. TCRdb ran MiXCR on the 5' RACE reads and lists one entry per CDR3 protein. The profile shows a few hundred thousand distinct CDR3 sequences, about a fifth of them singletons. The source material was PBMCs or a T cell subset sorted from them (not recorded which). The receptor source for this set is an adult woman who had mild COVID-19 (a few samples of this study predate the infection). Cell type and time point are not known.

This clonotype was recorded a few times. The chain carries TRBV7-9 and TRBJ1-1, with D perhaps matching TRBD1 (5 bases). CDR1 and CDR2 (germline): SEHNR, FQNEAQ (reference sequence). This CDR3 is 14 amino acids long. V was clipped by 2 bases and J by 8 bases, with 15 bases between them. The CDR3 nucleotides read TGTGCCAGCAGCTTACCGGGGCAGTCGTTAGAAGCTTTCTTT. Its translation is CASSLPGQSLEAFF.

This clonotype has just a few counts. The genes are TRBV5-6 and TRBJ2-7; a weak D match, TRBD2 (6 bases). The germline V and J ends were trimmed by 4 bases and 6 bases, with 11 bases remaining between them. This CDR3 region has 12 residues. Germline CDR1 is SGHDT and CDR2 is YYEEEE. CDR3 coding DNA: TGTGCCAGCAGCCTCCCCGGGGGCGAGCAGTACTTC. This encodes CASSLPGGEQYF.

The V gene is TRBV29-1, the J gene TRBJ1-2, with D unresolved. V was cut by 5 bases and J by 3 bases, with 13 bases left in between. The germline V gene encodes CDR1 SQVTM and CDR2 ANQGSEA. CDR3 length: 13 residues. CDR3 coding DNA: TGCAGCGTTCTTTCGGAGACGGACTATGGCTACACCTTC. Its protein product is CSVLSETDYGYTF.

The chain employs TRBV29-1 and TRBJ1-1, with no clear D. Germline CDR1 is SQVTM and CDR2 is ANQGSEA. The CDR3 spans 10 residues. Trimming removed 4 bases from V and 11 bases from J, with 11 bases in between. The CDR3 coding sequence is TGCAGCGTTGTGCGGCATAGGGCTTTCTTT. Residues: CSVVRHRAFF.

The rearrangement joins TRBV7-8 to TRBJ1-4; no definite D call. Trimming cost V 0 bases and J 5 bases, with 10 bases left between them. Germline CDR1 and CDR2: SGHVS and FQNEAQ. The CDR3 extends over 15 amino acids. The CDR3 loop reads CASSLARVGNEKLFF. The CDR3 nucleotides read TGTGCCAGCAGCTTAGCGCGGGTTGGGAATGAAAAACTGTTTTTT. The full variable domain, with the rest looked up from reference TRBV7-8 and TRBJ1-4, is GAGVSQSPRYKVAKRGQDVALRCDPISGHVSLFWYQQALGQGPEFLTYFQNEAQLDKSGLPSDRFFAERPEGSVSTLKIQRTQQEDSAVYLCASSLARVGNEKLFFGSGTQLSVL.

The chain combines TRBV20-1 with TRBJ2-7; a possible D gene is TRBD2 (6 bases). The germline V and J ends were trimmed by 2 bases and 7 bases, with 21 bases remaining between them. This CDR3 has 15 amino acids. Germline values: CDR1 DFQATT, CDR2 SNEGSKA (reference sequence). In DNA form, the CDR3 reads TGCAGTGCTAGACTCGGTACGGCTCCGGGGGTTGAGCAGTACTTC. It yields the protein CSARLGTAPGVEQYF.

In this sample, this clonotype turned up a few times. This chain joins TRBV20-1 and TRBJ2-3; D remains ambiguous. V was cut by 5 bases and J by 3 bases, with 9 bases left in between. From germline, CDR1 is DFQATT and CDR2 SNEGSKA (reference sequence). This CDR3 is built from 12 residues. Here the CDR3 reads CSAPQITDTQYF. CDR3 DNA sequence: TGCAGTGCTCCACAGATTACAGATACGCAGTATTTT.

The table lists this clonotype with a few counts. The V and J genes are TRBV24-1 and TRBJ2-5, with 11 positions matching TRBD2. Germline V gene sequence: CDR1 KGHDR, CDR2 SFDVKD. CDR3 length: 16 amino acids. V dropped 4 bases and J dropped 0; count of bases not matched to a gene: 3. The DNA of the CDR3 is TGTGCCACCAGTGACCGTAGCGGGGGGGACCAAGAGACCCAGTACTTC. Its translation is CATSDRSGGDQETQYF.

The chain joins TRBV10-3 to TRBJ1-5; 7 positions agree with TRBD1. J lost 0 bases, V lost 1 base, and 0 bases had no gene match. Germline V gives CDR1 ENHRY, CDR2 SYGVKD. This CDR3 is built from 15 residues. The CDR3 loop is CAISEWDSSNQPQHF. CDR3 DNA: TGTGCCATCAGTGAGTGGGACAGTAGCAATCAGCCCCAGCATTTT.

This clonotype was detected many times. The chain has TRBV3-1 and TRBJ1-1; D may be TRBD1 (6 bases). V was clipped by 3 bases and J by 2 bases, with 13 bases between them. This CDR3 contains 15 residues. Looked up from germline, CDR1 is LGHDT and CDR2 is YNNKEL (reference sequence). The CDR3 DNA is TGTGCCAGCAGCCAGCAGGGGAGAGGAAACACTGAAGCTTTCTTT. This translates into CASSQQGRGNTEAFF.

The CDR3 DNA follows: TGTGCCAGCAGCTTGCAGACGGTCGGCGTAGGGAATGAGCAGTTCTTC. It specifies CASSLQTVGVGNEQFF. The gene calls are TRBV11-2 and TRBJ2-1; no clear D. The ends were cut back, 3 bases at V and 7 bases at J, with 19 bases in the middle. In germline, CDR1 is SGHAT, CDR2 FQNNGV. The CDR3 length is 16 residues.

The rearrangement uses TRBV6-5 and TRBJ1-4; D is perhaps TRBD1 (6 bases). V lost 0 bases, J lost 4 bases, and 9 bases lay in between. The CDR3 loop spans 15 amino acids. Germline-derived CDR1 and CDR2 are MNHEY and SVGAGI. In DNA form, the CDR3 reads TGTGCCAGCAGTTACTCGTGGGGGCGTAATGAAAAACTGTTTTTT. It specifies CASSYSWGRNEKLFF.

The V and J genes are TRBV6-2 or TRBV6-3 and TRBJ2-1; D is unresolved. Germline V lookup: CDR1 MNHEY, CDR2 SVGEGT. V dropped 7 bases and J dropped 6 bases, with 16 bases sitting between them. The CDR3 has 14 amino acids. The CDR3 loop is CASTPSSRRNEQFF. For the CDR3, the DNA is TGTGCCAGCACCCCTTCTTCCCGCCGCAATGAGCAGTTCTTC.

The V and J genes are TRBV10-3 and TRBJ2-7; the D gene could be TRBD1 or TRBD2 (5 bases each). This CDR3 region has 13 residues. V lost 6 bases to trimming and J lost 2 bases, with 11 bases between them. From germline, CDR1 is ENHRY and CDR2 SYGVKD. The CDR3 is CAIRGRQAYEQYF. In nucleotides, the CDR3 is TGTGCCATCAGGGGACGGCAAGCCTACGAGCAGTACTTC.

The chain combines TRBV19 with TRBJ1-1, with TRBD1 as a possible D gene (5 bases). The germline gives CDR1 LNHDA, CDR2 SQIVND (reference sequence). The CDR3 length is 15 residues. V was shortened by 6 bases and J by 0 bases, with 14 bases between the two germline ends. CDR3 in amino acids: CASRDQGTVNTEAFF. CDR3 coding DNA: TGTGCCAGTAGGGATCAAGGGACGGTGAACACTGAAGCTTTCTTT.

V gene TRBV7-9 combines with J gene TRBJ1-2; D is unresolved. The V end lost 0 bases, the J end lost 10 bases, and 12 bases lay between the germline ends. CDR1 and CDR2 (germline): SEHNR, FQNEAQ (reference sequence). CDR3 length: 13 amino acids. CDR3 coding DNA: TGTGCCAGCAGCTTAGCGAGGGCTTGGGACTACACCTTC. This translates into CASSLARAWDYTF.

This clonotype was seen a few times. The chain has TRBV7-9 and TRBJ2-7; 10 nucleotides line up with TRBD2. The trim removed 4 bases at V and 3 bases at J, leaving 6 bases unmatched. Per the germline V gene, CDR1 is SEHNR and CDR2 is FQNEAQ (reference sequence). The CDR3 runs to 15 residues. CDR3 DNA sequence: TGTGCCAGCAGCTCCGATTGGACTAGCGGCTACGAGCAGTACTTC. Residues: CASSSDWTSGYEQYF.

The J gene is TRBJ2-1, the V gene TRBV12-3 or TRBV12-4, with 10 bases that match TRBD2. The ends lost 5 bases at V and 7 bases at J; junction bases unmatched: 5. The CDR3 is 14 amino acids. For the CDR3, the DNA is TGTGCCAGCAGTCCCTCTAGCGGGAGTAATGAGCAGTTCTTC. Its translation is CASSPSSGSNEQFF.

The sample holds a few counts of this clonotype. The chain has TRBV4-1 and TRBJ2-3, with D uncertain. This CDR3 contains 13 residues. Germline V gene sequence: CDR1 MGHRA, CDR2 YSYEKL. With 4 bases removed from V and 6 bases from J, the gap between germline ends came to 11 bases. The CDR3 nucleotides read TGCGCCAGCAGCCGAGGACGGATGGATACGCAGTATTTT. It yields the protein CASSRGRMDTQYF.

V usage is TRBV7-8 and J usage is TRBJ1-5; no reliable D call. V shed 3 bases and J shed 5 bases, with 8 bases lying between them. CDR1 is SGHVS and CDR2 is FQNEAQ in the germline V gene. This CDR3 has 13 amino acids. DNA for the CDR3: TGTGCCAGCAGCTTCAAGACCGATCAGCCCCAGCATTTT. Its protein product is CASSFKTDQPQHF.

The chain employs TRBV15 and TRBJ2-1, with 12 bases that match TRBD2. There are 15 residues in the CDR3. Trimming removed 5 bases from V and 10 bases from J; junction bases left unmatched: 9. The germline CDR1 and CDR2 sequences are LNHNV and YYDKDF (reference sequence). The CDR3, as DNA: TGTGCCACCAGCGAACTAGCGGGAGGAGTTGGGGAGCAGTTCTTC. This encodes CATSELAGGVGEQFF. The full variable domain, rest sourced from reference TRBV15 and TRBJ2-1, is DAMVIQNPRYQVTQFGKPVTLSCSQTLNHNVMYWYQQKSSQAPKLLFHYYDKDFNNEADTPDNFQSRRPNTSFCFLDIRSPGLGDTAMYLCATSELAGGVGEQFFGPGTRLTVL.

The rearrangement uses TRBV20-1 and TRBJ1-2; no reliable D call. V dropped 6 bases and J dropped 5 bases, with 16 bases sitting between them. The length of the CDR3 is 13 residues. The germline V gene encodes CDR1 DFQATT and CDR2 SNEGSKA (reference sequence). The CDR3 loop is CSAEIIGGYGYTF. The CDR3 DNA is TGCAGTGCCGAGATCATAGGCGGGTATGGCTACACCTTC.

The chain joins TRBV6-5 to TRBJ2-1; D is possibly TRBD2 (5 bases). CDR1 is MNHEY and CDR2 is SVGAGI in the germline V gene. The CDR3 contains 14 residues. Trimming shortened V by 2 bases and J by 3 bases, and 8 bases separated the two germline ends. This CDR3 is CASSYGSLYNEQFF. The CDR3 DNA follows: TGTGCCAGCAGTTACGGGAGCCTCTACAATGAGCAGTTCTTC.

Ten or more counts support this clonotype. The V gene is TRBV6-2 or TRBV6-3, the J gene TRBJ1-1; weak D call: TRBD1 (5 bases). Trimming left V 2 bases short and J 5 bases short, with 9 bases between. Germline CDR1 is MNHEY and CDR2 is SVGEGT. The CDR3 totals 13 residues. The CDR3 DNA reads TGTGCCAGCAGTTACATCGGGGGAACTGAAGCTTTCTTT. It yields the protein CASSYIGGTEAFF.

In DNA, the CDR3 is TGTGCCAGCAGCCTCCGAGACCGTCCTCCCACAGATACGCAGTATTTT. Protein product: CASSLRDRPPTDTQYF. This chain links TRBV7-9 with TRBJ2-3; no clear D gene. CDR3 size: 16 residues. V was cut by 5 bases and J by 2 bases, with 17 bases left in between. Germline V gives CDR1 SEHNR, CDR2 FQNEAQ (reference sequence).

The V and J genes are TRBV4-1 and TRBJ2-7; TRBD2 is a possible D gene (6 bases). The V gene's germline CDR1 is MGHRA and CDR2 YSYEKL. This CDR3 spans 16 amino acids. The ends were cut back, 1 base at V and 6 bases at J, with 19 bases in the middle. CDR3 sequence (DNA): TGCGCCAGCAGCCAAGGTGGACGCGGGGTTCAGAGCGAGCAGTACTTC. As protein: CASSQGGRGVQSEQYF.

This CDR3 reads CAISESGLVNEQYF. The CDR3 region has the DNA TGTGCCATCAGTGAGTCTGGGCTAGTCAACGAGCAGTACTTC. The V gene is TRBV10-3, the J gene TRBJ2-7, with D uncertain. This CDR3 is 14 amino acids long. Germline V gene sequence: CDR1 ENHRY, CDR2 SYGVKD. The V gene lost 0 bases and the J gene lost 5 bases, with 11 bases spanning the gap.